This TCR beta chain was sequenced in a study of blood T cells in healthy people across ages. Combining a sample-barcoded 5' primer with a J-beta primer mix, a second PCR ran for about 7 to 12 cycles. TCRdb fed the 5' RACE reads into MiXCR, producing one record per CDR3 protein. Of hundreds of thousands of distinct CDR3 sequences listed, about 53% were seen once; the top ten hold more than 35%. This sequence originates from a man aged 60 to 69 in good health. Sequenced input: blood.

CDR3 in DNA: TGCGCCAGCAGCTTGGGTGCGGGGGCTCCCTCCGATACGCAGTATTTT. Its protein is CASSLGAGAPSDTQYF. The gene calls are TRBV5-1 and TRBJ2-3, with D possibly being TRBD2 (7 bases). CDR1 is SGHRS, CDR2 YFSETQ, per germline. The V gene lost 0 bases and the J gene lost 6 bases, with 17 bases spanning the gap. The CDR3 length is 16 residues.